This T cell receptor (beta chain) was found in a study of blood T cell repertoires in COVID-19. Study-level information: PBMCs, B-cell-depleted T cells, or T cells were the source of the cDNA or gDNA that made up the material.

Per the original methods: Estimated nucleated cell counts came from reference gene primer amplification. Using immunoSEQ multiplex PCR, the repertoire was profiled, and TCRdb retains in-frame clones only, with some absent. For V, J and clone size, that table is used; D and trimming come from the DNA. Of about 82,000 clones listed, around four fifths are singletons. Input material: peripheral blood. This TCR came from a man of 80 years or more with active or convalescent COVID-19.

The CDR3 DNA sequence: TGCGCCAGCAGCTCGAGGGATCAAGATACGCAGTATTTT. This translates into CASSSRDQDTQYF. This chain links TRBV5-1 with TRBJ2-3, with D maybe TRBD2 (5 bases). The CDR3 sequence is 13 residues long. V lost 3 bases and J 5 bases, leaving 10 bases between the germline ends. Germline V lookup: CDR1 SGHRS, CDR2 YFSETQ.